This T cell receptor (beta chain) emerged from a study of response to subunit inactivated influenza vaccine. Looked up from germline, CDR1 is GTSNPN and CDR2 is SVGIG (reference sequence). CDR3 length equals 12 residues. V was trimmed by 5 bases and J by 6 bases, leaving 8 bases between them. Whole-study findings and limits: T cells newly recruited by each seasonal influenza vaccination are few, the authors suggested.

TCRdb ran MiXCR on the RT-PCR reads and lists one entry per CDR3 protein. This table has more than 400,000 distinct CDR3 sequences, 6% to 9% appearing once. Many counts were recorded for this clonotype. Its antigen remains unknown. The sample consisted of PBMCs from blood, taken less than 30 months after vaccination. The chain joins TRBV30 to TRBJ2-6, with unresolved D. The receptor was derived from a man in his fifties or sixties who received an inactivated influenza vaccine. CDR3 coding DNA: TGTGCCTGGTCCATTAAGGCCAACGTCCTGACTTTC. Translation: CAWSIKANVLTF. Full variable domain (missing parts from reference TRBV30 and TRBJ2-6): SQTIHQWPATLVQPVGSPLSLECTVEGTSNPNLYWYRQAAGRGLQLLFYSVGIGQISSEVPQNLSASRPQDRQFILSSKKLLLSDSGFYLCAWSIKANVLTFGAGSRLTVL.